A selection of T cell receptor beta chains follows, all from one sample in a study of response to subunit inactivated influenza vaccine. TCRdb analysed the RT-PCR reads with MiXCR anew, one entry per CDR3 protein. The sample lists roughly 500,000 distinct CDR3 sequences, over 25% occurring once. The input for sequencing was CD4+ T cells sorted from PBMCs, taken roughly 5 days after vaccination. Receptors originate from a man aged 50-59 years who received an inactivated influenza vaccine. Each CDR3 is given with its conserved first and last residue. D genes are given only for firm matches. Clone size appears in some rows only: once, few, many, or a class for an expanded clone.

>TRBJ2-3|.|TRBV10-3|TRBD1
CAISAGQGPDTQYF
TGTGCCATCAGTGCCGGACAGGGCCCAGATACGCAGTATTTT
>TRBJ2-7|.|TRBV12-3/TRBV12-4|.
CASSYRVNEQYF
TGTGCCAGCAGTTACAGGGTTAACGAGCAGTACTTC
>TRBJ2-7|.|TRBV18|TRBD1
CASSARTGIYEQYF
TGTGCCAGCTCAGCCCGGACAGGGATCTACGAGCAGTACTTC
>TRBJ2-1|.|TRBV20-1|.
CSARALRGYNEQFF
TGCAGTGCTAGAGCTCTGCGGGGTTACAATGAGCAGTTCTTC
>TRBJ2-3|.|TRBV6-2/TRBV6-3|TRBD2
CASSYVGTSGIDTQYF
TGTGCCAGCAGTTACGTCGGGACTAGCGGAATAGATACGCAGTATTTT
>TRBJ1-2|few|TRBV30|.
CAWSVQGGYGYTF
TGTGCCTGGAGTGTACAAGGGGGCTATGGCTACACCTTC
>TRBJ2-6|few|TRBV6-5|TRBD2
CASSYRGTSGIAGANVLTF
TGTGCCAGCAGTTACCGTGGGACTAGCGGGATCGCTGGGGCCAACGTCCTGACTTTC
>TRBJ1-4|many|TRBV6-2/TRBV6-3|.
CASSPIDEKLFF
TGTGCCAGCAGCCCTATAGACGAAAAACTGTTTTTT
>TRBJ2-6|.|TRBV2|TRBD1
CASRAGTGVSGANVLTF
TGTGCCAGCAGAGCCGGGACAGGGGTCTCTGGGGCCAACGTCCTGACTTTC
>TRBJ2-2|many|TRBV7-9|.
CASSPGTDTGELFF
TGTGCCAGCAGCCCCGGGACTGACACCGGGGAGCTGTTTTTT
>TRBJ2-1|.|TRBV5-1|TRBD2
CASSLAPSGGYEQFF
TGCGCCAGCAGCTTGGCTCCTAGCGGGGGATATGAGCAGTTCTTC
>TRBJ2-3|.|TRBV30|.
CAWSVGLALSTDTQYF
TGTGCCTGGAGTGTAGGGCTAGCCCTAAGCACAGATACGCAGTATTTT
>TRBJ2-5|few|TRBV5-1|.
CASSPWTRETQYF
TGCGCCAGCAGCCCATGGACTCGGGAGACCCAGTACTTC
>TRBJ1-6|few|TRBV5-1|TRBD1
CASSQTWDRASPLHF
TGCGCCAGCTCGCAAACCTGGGACAGGGCTTCACCCCTCCACTTT
>TRBJ1-1|few|TRBV5-1|.
CASSLSTANTEAFF
TGCGCCAGCAGCTTGTCGACAGCCAACACTGAAGCTTTCTTT
>TRBJ2-1|.|TRBV4-1|.
CASSQDWAWQAHNEQFF
TGCGCCAGCAGCCAAGATTGGGCCTGGCAAGCTCACAATGAGCAGTTCTTC
>TRBJ2-1|.|TRBV5-5|.
CASSSLPSRSYNEQFF
TGTGCCAGCAGTTCCTTGCCCTCGCGGTCCTACAATGAGCAGTTCTTC
>TRBJ2-7|.|TRBV5-1|TRBD2
CASSLRRERYEQYF
TGCGCCAGCAGTCTGAGGCGGGAGAGATACGAGCAGTACTTC
>TRBJ2-5|few|TRBV4-1|TRBD1
CASSQLAGQGKTQYF
TGCGCCAGCAGCCAATTAGCAGGACAGGGAAAGACCCAGTACTTC
>TRBJ2-7|.|TRBV6-1|.
CASRGGGSNYEQYF
TGTGCCAGCAGAGGGGGGGGCTCAAATTACGAGCAGTACTTC
>TRBJ1-2|few|TRBV29-1|.
CSVDGGSNYGYTF
TGCAGCGTTGATGGGGGGTCTAACTATGGCTACACCTTC
>TRBJ2-2|few|TRBV5-1|TRBD2
CASSPLMAGEGTGELFF
TGCGCCAGCAGCCCACTCATGGCGGGAGAAGGCACCGGGGAGCTGTTTTTT
>TRBJ2-7|few|TRBV20-1|TRBD1
CSVPGTGAYEQYF
TGCAGTGTTCCCGGGACAGGAGCCTACGAGCAGTACTTC
>TRBJ2-1|.|TRBV28|.
CASSSGVGYNEQFF
TGTGCCAGCAGTTCAGGGGTAGGGTACAATGAGCAGTTCTTC
>TRBJ2-1|few|TRBV12-3/TRBV12-4|TRBD2
CASSLSRLAGNEQFF
TGTGCCAGCAGTTTATCGAGGCTAGCGGGGAATGAGCAGTTCTTC
>TRBJ1-3|.|TRBV21-1|.
CASSTRGPGNTIYF
TGTGCCAGCAGCACCAGGGGGCCTGGAAACACCATATATTTT
>TRBJ1-5|many|TRBV20-1|.
CSARDGSYSNQPQHF
TGCAGTGCTAGAGATGGCAGCTATAGCAATCAGCCCCAGCATTTT
>TRBJ2-5|.|TRBV5-1|TRBD2
CASSYGSGGQETQYF
TGCGCCAGCAGCTATGGCAGCGGGGGCCAAGAGACCCAGTACTTC
>TRBJ2-4|few|TRBV5-1|TRBD1
CASSVGQAVAKNIQYF
TGCGCCAGCAGCGTCGGACAGGCCGTAGCCAAAAACATTCAGTACTTC
>TRBJ2-3|few|TRBV12-3/TRBV12-4|.
CASSPQYTQYF
TGTGCCAGCAGTCCACAGTATACGCAGTATTTT
>TRBJ2-1|.|TRBV19|.
CASSIFGLSYNEQFF
TGTGCCAGTAGTATTTTTGGACTCTCATACAATGAGCAGTTCTTC
>TRBJ2-1|few|TRBV5-4|TRBD2
CAAGTSGRSLENEQFF
TGTGCCGCGGGGACTAGCGGGAGAAGTTTGGAAAATGAGCAGTTCTTC
>TRBJ2-7|.|TRBV27|.
CASSKHRGRVTFEQYF
TGTGCCAGCAGTAAACATAGGGGCAGGGTAACGTTCGAGCAGTACTTC
>TRBJ2-4|few|TRBV5-5|TRBD1
CASSSQGPGNIQYF
TGTGCCAGCAGCTCACAGGGGCCGGGGAACATTCAGTACTTC
>TRBJ2-1|.|TRBV7-2|TRBD2
CASSPRTSGHNEQFF
TGTGCCAGCAGCCCCCGGACTAGCGGCCACAATGAGCAGTTCTTC
>TRBJ1-4|.|TRBV3-1|.
CASSQDRGTGKLFF
TGTGCCAGCAGCCAAGATAGGGGGACCGGAAAACTGTTTTTT
>TRBJ2-1|few|TRBV5-1|.
CASSLEQGAQFF
TGCGCCAGCAGCTTGGAACAGGGCGCCCAGTTCTTC
>TRBJ2-7|few|TRBV12-3/TRBV12-4|TRBD1
CATRVGTGGNEQYF
TGTGCCACCAGGGTGGGGACAGGGGGAAACGAGCAGTACTTC
>TRBJ2-1|.|TRBV28|.
CASRPPVDYNEQFF
TGTGCCAGCAGACCACCTGTAGACTACAATGAGCAGTTCTTC
>TRBJ2-1|few|TRBV5-5|TRBD1
CASSPRDRDEQFF
TGTGCCAGCAGCCCCCGAGACAGGGATGAGCAGTTCTTC
>TRBJ2-3|few|TRBV27|TRBD2
CASSSTSVYTDTQYF
TGTGCCAGCAGTTCGACTAGCGTTTACACAGATACGCAGTATTTT
>TRBJ1-1|.|TRBV12-3/TRBV12-4|TRBD1
CASSLPKDRGNTEAFF
TGTGCCAGCAGTTTACCTAAAGACAGGGGGAACACTGAAGCTTTCTTT
>TRBJ1-5|.|TRBV10-3|.
CAISESKGIRNQPQHF
TGTGCCATCAGTGAGAGTAAAGGGATAAGGAATCAGCCCCAGCATTTT
>TRBJ2-5|.|TRBV5-1|TRBD2
CASSPVMGLAVETQYF
TGCGCCAGCAGCCCCGTAATGGGACTAGCGGTGGAGACCCAGTACTTC
>TRBJ2-1|few|TRBV12-3/TRBV12-4|.
CASSKADPRYNEQFF
TGTGCCAGCAGTAAAGCTGACCCCCGCTACAATGAGCAGTTCTTC